This passage covers 5 T cell receptor beta chains from one sample sequenced in a study of blood T cell repertoires in COVID-19 (dated by TCRdb to about 2020). Libraries were constructed by the immunoSEQ multiplex PCR assay. TCRdb limited this immuneACCESS table to in-frame rearrangements with V and J called. A share of clones is missing; checked studies link under half to unresolved V genes, and the rest is unexplained. The sample table holds about 150,000 clones, of which about 88% were seen once. The ten largest clones take up around 7.7% of the sample. The source material was PBMCs or T cells enriched from blood (not recorded which). Receptor source: a man aged 50-59 years who had recovered from COVID-19.

The CDR3 reads CASSLARGVATEAFF. The CDR3 nucleotides are TGTGCCAGCAGCTTAGCACGGGGAGTAGCCACTGAAGCTTTCTTT. This chain links TRBV7-6 with TRBJ1-1; D uncertain. Deletions cut 0 bases from V and 4 bases from J, with 12 bases between. This CDR3 comprises 15 residues. From germline, CDR1 is SGHVS and CDR2 FNYEAQ.

V and J are TRBV7-8 and TRBJ2-1; the D is unclear. The germline V gene encodes CDR1 SGHVS and CDR2 FQNEAQ. V gave up 0 bases and J gave up 6 bases, with 15 bases separating them. This CDR3 contains 16 residues. This CDR3 reads CASSLAQTGYSNEQFF. DNA for the CDR3: TGTGCCAGCAGCTTAGCGCAAACGGGTTACTCCAATGAGCAGTTCTTC.

The genes are TRBV7-2 and TRBJ2-3; D not certain. This CDR3 spans 15 amino acids. V was cut by 1 base and J by 4 bases, with 12 bases left in between. CDR1 is SGHTA, CDR2 FQGNSA, per germline. The CDR3 sequence: CASSLVSSQPDTQYF. The CDR3 nucleotides are TGTGCCAGCAGCTTAGTGTCTAGTCAACCAGATACGCAGTATTTT.

This clone occurred many times. The chain carries TRBV7-8 and TRBJ2-5; possibly TRBD2 for D (5 bases). Germline CDR1 and CDR2: SGHVS and FQNEAQ. The V end was cut by 2 bases, the J end by 5 bases, with 15 bases between. The CDR3 covers 15 residues. CDR3 amino acids: CASSLYQRPIETQYF. The CDR3 nucleotides are TGTGCCAGCAGCTTATACCAGCGGCCCATCGAGACCCAGTACTTC.

The V call is TRBV7-9, the J call TRBJ2-6; a weak D match, TRBD2 (5 bases). This CDR3 region has 15 residues. Germline CDR1 reads SEHNR; CDR2 reads FQNEAQ (reference sequence). V was pared by 5 bases and J by 0 bases, with 8 bases between. CDR3 amino acids: CASSDGDSGANVLTF. CDR3 DNA sequence: TGTGCCAGCAGCGACGGGGACTCTGGGGCCAACGTCCTGACTTTC. Supplemented by reference TRBV7-9 and TRBJ2-6, the full variable domain reads DTGVSQNPRHKITKRGQNVTFRCDPISEHNRLYWYRQTLGQGPEFLTYFQNEAQLEKSRLLSDRFSAERPKGSFSTLEIQRTEQGDSAMYLCASSDGDSGANVLTFGAGSRLTVL.